The 27 T cell receptor beta chains below all came from one sample that was sequenced in a study of Ad26.COV2.S vaccination and SARS-CoV-2 variants (dated by TCRdb to about 2021). The treatment or condition label of this sample denotes: around 19 received Ad26.COV2.S at low or high dose, single or two shots; 5 received placebo; per-sample allocation not given. Repertoires of vaccine and placebo recipients were sequenced from samples collected on day 63 after the first injection. Library preparation used the immunoSEQ multiplex PCR assay. Drawn from immuneACCESS, this table holds only the in-frame rearrangements with V and J called that TCRdb kept. Clones are partly lost; checked studies trace under half to an unresolved V gene and leave the rest unexplained. This sample lists 350,000 to 400,000 clones; about nine tenths were detected once. The biggest ten clones account for approximately 3.7% of the sample.

The sample in question was peripheral blood, obtained in a trial of Ad26.COV2.S vaccine versus placebo. Receptors originate from a person aged 18-60 years who received the Ad26.COV2.S COVID-19 vaccine or a placebo.

This chain uses TRBV5-4 with TRBJ2-1, with 9 positions matching TRBD1. V was clipped by 2 bases and J by 7 bases; unmatched bases: 7. There are 15 residues in the CDR3. Germline V lookup: CDR1 SGHNT, CDR2 YYREEE (reference sequence). The CDR3 coding sequence is TGTGCCAGCAGCTTTCGAGGACAGGGGACGAATGAGCAGTTCTTC. Its protein product is CASSFRGQGTNEQFF.

This sequence joins TRBV7-9 and TRBJ1-2; TRBD1 is a possible D gene (6 bases). CDR1 is SEHNR and CDR2 is FQNEAQ in the germline V gene (reference sequence). V lost 3 bases and J lost 3, with 11 bases in between. This CDR3 is 14 amino acids long. The CDR3 here is CASSLSGAYYGYTF. For the CDR3, the DNA is TGTGCCAGCAGCTTGTCAGGGGCGTACTATGGCTACACCTTC.

The chain employs TRBV6-5 and TRBJ2-5; 7 bases are a match to TRBD2. V was clipped by 0 bases and J by 5 bases; unmatched bases: 6. This CDR3 is 15 amino acids long. Germline CDR1 is MNHEY and CDR2 is SVGAGI. The CDR3 reads CASSYSGGSGETQYF. CDR3 coding DNA: TGTGCCAGCAGTTACTCGGGGGGGTCCGGGGAGACCCAGTACTTC.

The V gene is TRBV4-1, the J gene TRBJ2-3; 7 positions agree with TRBD2. V shed 2 bases, J shed 8 bases, and the junction held 4 bases outside the gene matches. This CDR3 is 13 amino acids long. Germline V gives CDR1 MGHRA, CDR2 YSYEKL. Here the CDR3 reads CASSQSVAGTQYF. The CDR3 nucleotides are TGCGCCAGCAGCCAATCAGTAGCGGGTACGCAGTATTTT.

The V gene is TRBV19, the J gene TRBJ1-1; D remains unclear. Trimming took off 4 bases at V and 3 bases at J, with 12 bases between the two ends. Germline CDR1 and CDR2: LNHDA and SQIVND (reference sequence). The CDR3 covers 14 residues. The CDR3 nucleotides read TGTGCCAGTAGTAGGCCACCCCGGGACACTGAAGCTTTCTTT. Its translation: CASSRPPRDTEAFF.

This chain uses TRBV6-5 with TRBJ1-4; D not resolved. Germline V gene sequence: CDR1 MNHEY, CDR2 SVGAGI. V lost 5 bases to trimming and J lost 10 bases, with 17 bases between them. This CDR3 is built from 14 residues. The CDR3 is CASSTRAETGKLFF. The DNA of the CDR3 is TGTGCCAGCAGTACCCGGGCAGAGACGGGAAAACTGTTTTTT.

This clone appeared a few times. The CDR3 is CASSSASANYGYTF. CDR3 bases: TGTGCCAGCAGTTCCGCTTCCGCGAACTATGGCTACACCTTC. The V and J genes are TRBV28 and TRBJ1-2; no clear D gene. This CDR3 comprises 14 residues. V gave up 4 bases and J gave up 2 bases, with 11 bases separating them. Germline lookup yields CDR1 MDHEN and CDR2 SYDVKM.

The chain recombines TRBV7-8 with TRBJ2-5; possible D gene TRBD2, 6 bases. Germline CDR1 reads SGHVS; CDR2 reads FQNEAQ. The CDR3 loop spans 13 amino acids. Trimming took 2 bases from V and 5 from J, leaving 9 bases between them. The CDR3 here is CASSLFGGETQYF. In DNA form, the CDR3 reads TGTGCCAGCAGCTTATTTGGGGGGGAGACCCAGTACTTC.

The CDR3 is CASSEQTGENTEAFF. The CDR3, as DNA: TGTGCCAGCAGTGAACAAACAGGGGAGAACACTGAAGCTTTCTTT. The chain has TRBV6-1 and TRBJ1-1; 7 bases fit TRBD1. Germline assignment: CDR1 MNHNS and CDR2 SASEGT. The CDR3 sequence is 15 residues long. V gave up 2 bases and J gave up 1 base; unmatched junction bases: 4.

The count of this clone is one. The chain employs TRBV6-5 and TRBJ1-1; D is possibly TRBD1 (5 bases). CDR1 and CDR2 from the germline V gene are MNHEY and SVGAGI. The CDR3 spans 14 residues. The ends were cut back, 4 bases at V and 0 bases at J, with 9 bases in the middle. CDR3 sequence reads: CASSLGPLNTEAFF. The CDR3 nucleotides read TGTGCCAGCAGTTTGGGACCGCTGAACACTGAAGCTTTCTTT.

This chain uses TRBV7-2 with TRBJ1-2, with TRBD1 matching 8 bases. This CDR3 has 14 residues. The V segment lost 2 bases and the J segment 7 bases; nucleotides outside the gene matches: 6. Germline CDR1 reads SGHTA; CDR2 reads FQGNSA. The CDR3 region is CASSLPQGAGGYTF. CDR3 nucleotides: TGTGCCAGCAGCTTACCCCAGGGGGCGGGTGGCTACACCTTC. Filled out from reference TRBV7-2 and TRBJ1-2, the complete variable domain reads GAGVSQSPSNKVTEKGKDVELRCDPISGHTALYWYRQSLGQGLEFLIYFQGNSAPDKSGLPSDRFSAERTGGSVSTLTIQRTQQEDSAVYLCASSLPQGAGGYTFGSGTRLTVV.

The chain links TRBV6-5 to TRBJ2-7, with 8 bases fitting TRBD1. The germline V gene encodes CDR1 MNHEY and CDR2 SVGAGI. The length of the CDR3 is 14 residues. The V gene end was trimmed by 4 bases and the J gene end by 0 bases; junction bases not matched to a gene: 2. This chain's CDR3 is CASSSQGDSYEQYF. CDR3 in DNA: TGTGCCAGCAGTTCACAGGGGGACTCCTACGAGCAGTACTTC.

The V gene is TRBV7-9, the J gene TRBJ2-7; the D gene is possibly TRBD1 (6 bases). Germline V gene data show CDR1 as SEHNR and CDR2 as FQNEAQ (reference sequence). The V end lost 4 bases, the J end lost 6 bases, and 22 bases lay between the germline ends. The CDR3 has 16 amino acids. The CDR3 nucleotides are TGTGCCAGCAGCTCCCGAATACAGGGTAGGGGATCCGAGCAGTACTTC. Translated, it gives CASSSRIQGRGSEQYF.

The chain couples TRBV27 to TRBJ2-1; no firm D call. Germline V gives CDR1 MNHEY, CDR2 SMNVEV (reference sequence). V was cut by 8 bases and J by 0 bases, with 17 bases left in between. This CDR3 contains 16 residues. The CDR3 spells CASGPWMSSSYNEQFF. CDR3 coding DNA: TGTGCCAGCGGGCCCTGGATGAGTAGCTCCTACAATGAGCAGTTCTTC.

The chain carries TRBV10-3 and TRBJ2-5; D not resolved. The CDR3 covers 12 residues. Trimming shortened V by 0 bases and J by 5 bases, and 4 bases separated the two germline ends. Germline V CDR1 and CDR2: ENHRY, SYGVKD. The CDR3 DNA follows: TGTGCCATCAGTGAGTCCGGCGAGACCCAGTACTTC. It specifies CAISESGETQYF.

This sequence joins TRBV18 and TRBJ2-3; a possible D gene is TRBD1 (5 bases). Germline CDR1 KGHSH, CDR2 LQKENI. Trimming pared 3 bases from V and 0 bases from J, leaving 13 bases between. The CDR3 has 16 amino acids. CDR3 bases: TGTGCCAGCTCACCGAGACAGACCGCTAGCACAGATACGCAGTATTTT. This translates into CASSPRQTASTDTQYF. The full variable domain, its missing parts supplied by reference TRBV18 and TRBJ2-3, is NAGVMQNPRHLVRRRGQEARLRCSPMKGHSHVYWYRQLPEEGLKFMVYLQKENIIDESGMPKERFSAEFPKEGPSILRIQQVVRGDSAAYFCASSPRQTASTDTQYFGPGTRLTVL.

This chain uses TRBV5-1 with TRBJ2-5; D is uncertain. Germline CDR1 reads SGHRS; CDR2 reads YFSETQ. CDR3 length: 14 residues. V lost 1 base and J lost 0, with 7 bases in between. Here the CDR3 reads CASSLTFYQETQYF. CDR3 DNA sequence: TGCGCCAGCAGCTTGACTTTCTACCAAGAGACCCAGTACTTC.

This chain uses TRBV18 with TRBJ1-1; D remains ambiguous. This CDR3 has 14 residues. Germline V gives CDR1 KGHSH, CDR2 LQKENI. V lost 4 bases, J lost 3 bases, and 12 bases lay in between. The CDR3 protein is CASSRAGGHTEAFF. CDR3 DNA sequence: TGTGCCAGCTCACGAGCAGGTGGGCACACTGAAGCTTTCTTT.

The rearrangement uses TRBV11-2 and TRBJ1-4; TRBD1 might be the D (6 bases). Germline CDR1 and CDR2: SGHAT and FQNNGV. V lost 4 bases and J 7 bases, leaving 7 bases between the germline ends. This CDR3 comprises 12 residues. The CDR3 reads CASSSDSEKLFF. CDR3 coding DNA: TGTGCCAGCAGCTCGGACAGTGAAAAACTGTTTTTT.

The chain recombines TRBV4-1 with TRBJ2-7; D remains ambiguous. V was shortened by 1 base and J by 2 bases, with 12 bases between the two germline ends. Germline V CDR1 and CDR2: MGHRA, YSYEKL. This CDR3 contains 15 residues. The CDR3 DNA sequence: TGCGCCAGCAGCCAAGGGCGGAGTGGAACCTACGAGCAGTACTTC. The encoded protein is CASSQGRSGTYEQYF.

V gene TRBV27 combines with J gene TRBJ2-7, with 7 nucleotides matching TRBD2. The CDR3 loop spans 13 amino acids. Germline V gene lookup returns CDR1 MNHEY and CDR2 SMNVEV (reference sequence). J lost 4 bases, V lost 7 bases, and 7 bases had no gene match. In DNA form, the CDR3 reads TGTGCCAGCACCCCCATCGGGGGGTACGAGCAGTACTTC. Its translation: CASTPIGGYEQYF.

The chain recombines TRBV10-2 with TRBJ1-1, with 9 bases matching TRBD1. CDR1 and CDR2 from the germline V gene are WSHSY and SAAADI. The CDR3 is 14 amino acids. J lost 4 bases, V lost 7 bases, and 7 bases had no gene match. DNA of the CDR3: TGCGCCAGCAAGAGACAGGGGGGAAGCACTGAAGCTTTCTTT. This sequence encodes CASKRQGGSTEAFF.

The chain is built from TRBV6-5 and TRBJ2-1; TRBD2 matches at 8 bases. With 8 bases clipped from V and 6 bases from J, the junction kept 3 bases outside the gene matches. Germline values: CDR1 MNHEY, CDR2 SVGAGI. The CDR3 covers 12 residues. CDR3 protein: CASSGTSNEQFF. The CDR3 DNA reads as TGTGCCAGCTCCGGGACTAGCAATGAGCAGTTCTTC.

This sequence joins TRBV7-9 and TRBJ1-1; no clear D. The length of the CDR3 is 10 residues. Germline CDR1 is SEHNR and CDR2 is FQNEAQ (reference sequence). V gave up 6 bases and J gave up 10 bases, with 9 bases separating them. CDR3: CASSLQGAFF. As DNA, the CDR3 is TGTGCCAGCAGTCTCCAAGGAGCTTTCTTT.

This chain connects TRBV20-1 to TRBJ2-1, with 8 bases lining up with TRBD2. The CDR3 contains 16 residues. V was clipped by 3 bases and J by 8 bases; unmatched bases: 15. CDR1 and CDR2 from the germline V gene are DFQATT and SNEGSKA (reference sequence). CDR3 bases: TGCAGTGCTAGTAACCGTGGGACTGCTAGCGGGTATGAGCAGTTCTTC. It yields the protein CSASNRGTASGYEQFF.

The chain is built from TRBV10-1 and TRBJ2-7; no firm D call. Per germline, CDR1 WNHNN and CDR2 SYGVQD (reference sequence). This CDR3 comprises 13 residues. V lost 0 bases, J lost 7 bases, and 10 bases lay in between. CDR3 loop: CASSESLTGEQYF. The CDR3 DNA reads as TGCGCCAGCAGTGAGTCCCTGACGGGTGAGCAGTACTTC.

The J gene is TRBJ1-3, the V gene TRBV7-2, with D maybe TRBD1 (5 bases). Germline CDR1 and CDR2: SGHTA and FQGNSA. CDR3 length: 15 residues. The V end was cut by 1 base, the J end by 11 bases, with 18 bases between. The CDR3: CASSLGGVLSGAIYF. The DNA for the CDR3 is TGTGCCAGCAGCTTAGGGGGGGTCCTTTCTGGCGCCATATATTTT.